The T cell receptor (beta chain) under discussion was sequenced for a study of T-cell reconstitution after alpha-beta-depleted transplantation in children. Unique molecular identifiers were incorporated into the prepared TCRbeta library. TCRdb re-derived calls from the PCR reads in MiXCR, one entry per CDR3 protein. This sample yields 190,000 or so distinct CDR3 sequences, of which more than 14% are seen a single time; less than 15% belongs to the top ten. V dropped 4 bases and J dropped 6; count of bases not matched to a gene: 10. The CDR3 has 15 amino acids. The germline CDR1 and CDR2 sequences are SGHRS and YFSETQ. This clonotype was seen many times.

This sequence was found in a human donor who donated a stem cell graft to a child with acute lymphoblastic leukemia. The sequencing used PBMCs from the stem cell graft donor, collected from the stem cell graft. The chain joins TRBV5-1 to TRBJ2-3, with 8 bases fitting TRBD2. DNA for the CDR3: TGCGCCAGCAGCCCCTTAGCGGGACCGTCCGATACGCAGTATTTT. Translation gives CASSPLAGPSDTQYF.